The entry below gives a single TCR beta chain sequence along with its context. Its antigen remains unknown. This entry comes from a study of beta chain features in type 1 diabetes. Notes on the study in general: The VDJ junctions of type 1 diabetes patients carried fewer insertions and more deletions. Relative to healthy donors, patients appeared to have naive, central memory and Treg TCRB repertoires that were more similar. Unsettled here was the matter of whether HLA type influences TCRB rearrangement.

This CDR3 region has 16 residues. Trimming took 5 bases from V and 3 from J, leaving 17 bases between them. Germline CDR1 SGHDT, CDR2 YYEEEE. The investigators reverse transcribed all of the isolated RNA, so they sequenced expressed TCRB transcripts. TCRdb's table, derived via immunoSEQ multiplex PCR, lists solely in-frame clones and lacks some. The sample has about 220,000 clones; about a tenth are singletons. Donors contributed one heparinised blood draw apiece, averaging about 116 mL. This TCR was sampled from a man aged 18 to 30 in good health. Sequences were obtained from central memory CD4+ T cells from blood. The rearrangement links TRBV5-6 to TRBJ2-2; D is unclear. CDR3 DNA: TGTGCCAGCAGTAGGGAAGGATCAGTCTACACCGGGGAGCTGTTTTTT. Amino acid sequence: CASSREGSVYTGELFF.